This entry concerns a single T cell receptor (beta chain). What antigen it recognizes has not been identified. No much larger clonotype is one base removed from it; base qualities were not supplied. Clipping removes 3 bases from V and 5 bases from J, with 7 as the unmatched junction base count. Reading from cysteine to phenylalanine, the CDR3 counts 15 amino acids. Of all the DNA, just the CDR3 is kept, 45 bases in frame from base 1. CDR1 and CDR2 are read off the germline V gene as MNHNS and SASEGT. In total, approximately 700 healthy bone marrow donors made up the cohort. All cohort members were sampled while nominally healthy, although unrecorded immune exposures were likely present. The donor was CMV seropositive and belonged to the group of 250 to 300 seropositive cohort members. A peripheral blood sample was provided by each donor, and peripheral blood mononuclear cells were used for TCR beta sequencing. Genomic DNA extraction from the blood cell samples was performed with the Qiagen DNeasy Blood Extraction Kit.

The data belong to a study of cytomegalovirus exposure and HLA in healthy donors (dated by TCRdb to 2017 to 2019). Study-level background: An earlier analysis of a few hundred of the donors reported over 250 Gb of sequence data and some 110 million unique TCR beta sequences obtained from approximately 180 million T cells. Roughly 300 gigabases of sequencing data and 78 million or so unique TCR sequences were included in an early release covering several hundred HLA-typed donors. The genetic ancestry cluster associated with self-reported Caucasian donors included 80% to 90% of the 398 genotyped donors. The study aimed to test whether cataloging public T cell receptors could reveal signatures of past pathogen exposure. The T cell repertoires of some 670 subjects were profiled by immunosequencing and related to cytomegalovirus serostatus. Besides the first cohort of approximately 670 subjects, a separate validation cohort made up of 90 to 150 different subjects was used. To predict cytomegalovirus infection status, the study combined high-throughput TCR immunosequencing, statistical association of individual TCRs with disease status, and machine learning. A later analysis re-examined previously published TCR beta repertoires from more than 650 donors and added high-resolution HLA genotyping to investigate patterns of TCR occurrence. The later analysis used no new phenotypic data to find candidate immune exposures, relying instead on TCR beta sequences and their occurrence across donors. An earlier analysis of around 540 of the donors applied high-throughput TCR beta sequencing to assess whether each TCR beta V gene segment acted as functional or pseudogenic. Donor age, sex, ethnicity and CMV serostatus were compiled alongside the repertoire data. Genome-wide SNP genotypes for about three fifths of the roughly 700 donors were used in a later genetic analysis, which treated that subset as a discovery cohort. Every discovery cohort repertoire had been produced on one sequencing platform. HLA typing included class I and class II loci at four-digit resolution. Typing coverage differed by locus: A, B, C, DRB1 and DQB1 were typed in roughly 620-630 donors, DQA1 in 522, DPA1 in 600 to 610, and DPB1 in approximately 450. About five DR-DQ haplotypes were treated as single units for association and clustering because of strong linkage in the cohort. Among roughly 400 genotyped donors of the cohort, an average of 235,054 unique TCR beta nucleotide sequences were sequenced per donor, about a sixth of them non-productive.

Results the study describes overall, beyond this receptor: The presence/absence analyses assumed that sequencing depth was roughly uniform across donors, and that assumption may not be true. While some public TCRs were present in many individuals, most TCR sequences turned up only very rarely across donors. The study gave a list of under 200 TCR beta chains associated with cytomegalovirus. Assigning TCR associations to individual alleles was difficult when HLA alleles, especially DR and DQ, strongly co-occurred. Most CMV-associated TCR beta chains appeared to be HLA-restricted in a later analysis, and the HLA associations seemed to be driven largely by CMV exposure. Because counts were too low, seventeen rarely observed V segments, including chromosome 9 orphons, were left out of the earlier analysis of approximately 580 of the donors. In a later analysis, about 17,000 TCR beta sequences were associated with specific HLA alleles at a false discovery rate of 0.05. Compared with equally common non-associated chains, HLA-associated TCR beta chains in a later analysis were more clonally expanded and had lower generation probabilities. In this cohort, only TCR beta chains were sequenced, and detectable features were limited by the absence of alpha or paired-chain data. The only immune exposure information available for the cohort was CMV serostatus. According to a later analysis, parvovirus B19, influenza, CMV and Epstein-Barr virus appeared linked to several top co-occurrence clusters. According to a later analysis, TCR association rates differed among HLA loci, with DRB1 alleles showing the most associated TCRs and HLA-C alleles showing the fewest. In an earlier analysis of 587 of the donors, most TCR beta V segments appeared in productive rearrangements about 90% or about 30% of the time, broadly matching IMGT annotations. A later genetic analysis associated a missense DCLRE1C variant with V-gene and J-gene trimming of TCR beta chains, and an independent cohort replicated the association. A further reported finding was that TCR beta sequences accurately predicted the HLA-A and HLA-B alleles for most subjects in the first cohort. In both the original and validation cohorts, the classifier was reported to diagnose cytomegalovirus status with high specificity and sensitivity. A few of the identified cytomegalovirus-associated TCR beta chains were confirmed in vitro to be specific for cytomegalovirus antigens. A cluster of highly shared sequence variants was judged likely to represent a technical artifact of the sequencing pipeline. According to the authors, the approach could potentially be generalized to other disease states and immunological phenotypes. Compared with the roughly 670-donor mean, donors in an Asian-associated ancestry cluster had fewer N-insertions in productive TCRs, according to a later genetic analysis. Because HLA typing was missing for some donors at each locus, association tests included only the typed subset. Some IMGT-functional V segments, including TRBV6-2 and TRBV6-3, could not be told apart with the 87-base-pair reads, so those segments were excluded. Correlated functional status among segregating V segments might be attributable to linkage disequilibrium, but an unknown experimental factor could not be ruled out.

The library relied on the immunoSEQ multiplex PCR assay. The multiplex PCR relied on a mix of 60 forward primers for TCR Vbeta segments and 13 reverse primers for TCR Jbeta segments. The CDR3 region of rearranged TCR beta genes was amplified from genomic DNA with a multiplex PCR assay. Amplified TCR beta libraries were sequenced as 87-base-pair reads on the Illumina HiSeq System. On the study's bioinformatics: Across the 670 or so repertoires, a later analysis counted tens of millions of unique TCR beta chains, around 11 million of which were shared by at least two donors. A nearest-neighbor algorithm error-corrected the raw reads and collapsed the reads into unique sequences, merging closely related sequences to remove PCR and sequencing errors. Alignment of CDR3 sequences to IMGT reference sequences was used to assign V, D and J gene segments. Each retained sequence needed at least a six-nucleotide match to both a V gene segment and a J gene segment. A rearrangement was called productive if the CDR3 had no stop codons and remained in frame with V and J, and every other rearrangement was called non-productive. Following IMGT convention, CDR3 was defined as the stretch from the second conserved V-encoded cysteine to the conserved J-encoded phenylalanine. Sequences without an unambiguous match to a single V gene segment were excluded from the earlier analysis of several hundred of the donors. An earlier analysis of several hundred of the donors classified V segments as functional when productive rearrangements were above 56.7% and as segregating when the standard deviation between donors was above 5%. A statistical classification framework was built to diagnose cytomegalovirus status from the catalog of TCR beta chain sequences. V and J gene assignment, in a later analysis, came from comparing TCR nucleotide sequences with IMGT/GENE-DB human TR gene sequences. A later analysis assigned CDR3 sequences and most-parsimonious VDJ recombination scenarios with the TCRdist pipeline. In a later analysis, each TCR beta chain was defined by its CDR3 amino acid sequence together with its V-gene family, and reads lacking a unique V-gene family were excluded. As a way to deal with suspected cross-contamination and a sequencing artifact, a later analysis dropped more than 500 nucleotide sequences that were highly shared and had low generation probability. A later analysis calculated a clonal expansion index for each public chain from normalized within-repertoire ranks of inferred template counts. In a later analysis, generation probabilities were computed with a VDJ recombination model fitted to out-of-frame rearrangements, and the resulting probabilities were checked against IGoR. In a later analysis, TCR-TCR, TCR-HLA and TCR-CMV co-occurrence was scored with hypergeometric tests, and a repertoire-size bias correction was applied to TCR pairs. To estimate false discovery rates, a later analysis permuted the HLA or CMV assignments 20 times. In a later analysis, co-occurring TCRs were grouped with DBSCAN, and TCRdist sequence similarity was added when clustering was performed within HLA-allele-positive subsets. Repertoires with fewer than 30,000 or more than 120,000 public chains were left out of co-occurrence clustering, as were a few repertoires with anomalous nucleotide sharing. TCRdb stores this immuneACCESS table with in-frame sequences only. Part of the clones is absent; in the studies checked, under half of the shortfall reflects unresolved V genes, and no reason is known for the rest. Clonal size and the V and J genes are those of that table, whereas D and trimming came from the DNA. The sample table contains 170,000 or so clones; only one count was recorded for around four fifths of them. Of the sample, around 13% is held by the ten largest clones.

The sequenced material came from PBMCs. The sequence links TRBV6-1 to TRBJ1-2, and 9 junctional nucleotides match TRBD1. The origin of this receptor is a woman between 50 and 59 years old in good health and CMV-seropositive. The DNA sequence is given as TGTGCCAGCAGTGATAGGGGACAGGGAGGATATGGCTACACCTTC. Translated, this gives CASSDRGQGGYGYTF.